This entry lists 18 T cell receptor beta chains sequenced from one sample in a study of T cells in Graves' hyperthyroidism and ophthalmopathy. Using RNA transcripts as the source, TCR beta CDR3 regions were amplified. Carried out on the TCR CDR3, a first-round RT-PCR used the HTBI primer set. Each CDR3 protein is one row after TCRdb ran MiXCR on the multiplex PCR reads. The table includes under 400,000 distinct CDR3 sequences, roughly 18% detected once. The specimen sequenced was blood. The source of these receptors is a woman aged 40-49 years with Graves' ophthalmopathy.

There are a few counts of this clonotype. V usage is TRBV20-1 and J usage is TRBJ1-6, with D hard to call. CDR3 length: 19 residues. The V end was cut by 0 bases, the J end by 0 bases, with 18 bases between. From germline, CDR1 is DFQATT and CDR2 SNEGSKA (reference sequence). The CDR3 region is CSARDLRKGLSSYNSPLHF. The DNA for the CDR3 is TGCAGTGCTAGAGATCTGCGGAAAGGGCTAAGCTCCTATAATTCACCCCTCCACTTT.

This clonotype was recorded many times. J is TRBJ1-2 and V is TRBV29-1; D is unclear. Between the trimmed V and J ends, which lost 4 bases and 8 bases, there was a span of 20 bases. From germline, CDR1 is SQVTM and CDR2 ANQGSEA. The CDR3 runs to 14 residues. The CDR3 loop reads CSVANLRSFGGYTF. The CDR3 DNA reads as TGCAGCGTTGCCAACCTTAGGTCTTTCGGCGGCTACACCTTC.

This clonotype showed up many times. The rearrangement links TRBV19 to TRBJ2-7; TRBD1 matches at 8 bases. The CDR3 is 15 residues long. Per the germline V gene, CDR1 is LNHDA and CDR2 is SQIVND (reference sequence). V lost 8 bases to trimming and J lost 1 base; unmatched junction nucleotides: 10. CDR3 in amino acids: CASSTSGTGSYEQYF. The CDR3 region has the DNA TGTGCCAGTTCCACTTCCGGGACAGGTTCCTACGAGCAGTACTTC. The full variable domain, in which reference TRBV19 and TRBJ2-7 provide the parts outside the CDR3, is DGGITQSPKYLFRKEGQNVTLSCEQNLNHDAMYWYRQDPGQGLRLIYYSQIVNDFQKGDIAEGYSVSREKKESFPLTVTSAQKNPTAFYLCASSTSGTGSYEQYFGPGTRLTVT.

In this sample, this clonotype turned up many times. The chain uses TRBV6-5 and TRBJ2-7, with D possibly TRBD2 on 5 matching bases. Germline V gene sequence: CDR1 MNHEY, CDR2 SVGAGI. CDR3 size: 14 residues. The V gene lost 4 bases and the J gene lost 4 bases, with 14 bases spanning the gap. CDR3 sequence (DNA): TGTGCCAGCAGTTCTTTCACTAGGTCGTACGAGCAGTACTTC. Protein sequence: CASSSFTRSYEQYF.

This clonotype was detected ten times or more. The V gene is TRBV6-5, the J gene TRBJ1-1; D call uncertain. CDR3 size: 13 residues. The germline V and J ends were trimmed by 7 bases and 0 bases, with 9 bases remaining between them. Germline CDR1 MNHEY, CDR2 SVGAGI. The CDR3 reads CASMATMNTEAFF. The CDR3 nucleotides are TGTGCCAGCATGGCGACTATGAACACTGAAGCTTTCTTT.

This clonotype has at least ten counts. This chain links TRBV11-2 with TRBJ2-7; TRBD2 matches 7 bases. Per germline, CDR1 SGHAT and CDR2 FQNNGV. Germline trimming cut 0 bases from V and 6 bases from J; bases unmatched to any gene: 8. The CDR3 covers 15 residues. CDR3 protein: CASSLDRTGGFEQYF. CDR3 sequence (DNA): TGTGCCAGCAGCTTAGATAGAACGGGAGGATTCGAGCAGTACTTC.

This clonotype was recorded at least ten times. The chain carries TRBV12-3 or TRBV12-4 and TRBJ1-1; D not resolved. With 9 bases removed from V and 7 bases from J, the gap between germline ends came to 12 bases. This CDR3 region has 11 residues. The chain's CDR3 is CASQGPLEAFF. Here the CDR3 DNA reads TGTGCCAGTCAAGGTCCCCTTGAAGCTTTCTTT.

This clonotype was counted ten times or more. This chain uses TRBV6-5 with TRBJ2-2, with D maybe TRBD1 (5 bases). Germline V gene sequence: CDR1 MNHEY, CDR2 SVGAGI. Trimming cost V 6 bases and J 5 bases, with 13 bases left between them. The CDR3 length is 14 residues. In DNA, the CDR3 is TGTGCCAGCAGCGCGTCTAGGGGTACCGGGGAGCTGTTTTTT. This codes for CASSASRGTGELFF.

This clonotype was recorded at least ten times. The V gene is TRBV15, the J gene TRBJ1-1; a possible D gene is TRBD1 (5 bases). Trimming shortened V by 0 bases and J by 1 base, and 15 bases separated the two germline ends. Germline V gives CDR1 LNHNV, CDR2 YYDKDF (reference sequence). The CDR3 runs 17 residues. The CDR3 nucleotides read TGTGCCACCAGCAGAGATTGGGTCGGCAGGGAGAACACTGAAGCTTTCTTT. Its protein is CATSRDWVGRENTEAFF.

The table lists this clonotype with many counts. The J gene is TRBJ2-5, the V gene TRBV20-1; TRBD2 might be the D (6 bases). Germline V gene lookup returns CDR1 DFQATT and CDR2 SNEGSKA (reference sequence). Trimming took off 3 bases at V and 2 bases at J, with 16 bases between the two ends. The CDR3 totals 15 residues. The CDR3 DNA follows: TGCAGTGCTAGGGAACGGGACTGGCAACAAGAGACCCAGTACTTC. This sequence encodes CSARERDWQQETQYF.

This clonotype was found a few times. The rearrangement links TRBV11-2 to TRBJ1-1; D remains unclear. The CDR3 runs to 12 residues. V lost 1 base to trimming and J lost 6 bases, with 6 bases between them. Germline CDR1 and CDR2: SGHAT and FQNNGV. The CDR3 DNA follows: TGTGCCAGCAGCTTAGTCGGTGCTGAAGCTTTCTTT. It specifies CASSLVGAEAFF.

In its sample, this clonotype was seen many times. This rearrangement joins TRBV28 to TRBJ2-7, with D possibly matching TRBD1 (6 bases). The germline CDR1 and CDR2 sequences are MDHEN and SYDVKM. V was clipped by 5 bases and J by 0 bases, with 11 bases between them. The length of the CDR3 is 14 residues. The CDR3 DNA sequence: TGTGCCAGCAGTGGGGACACCAGCTCCTACGAGCAGTACTTC. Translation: CASSGDTSSYEQYF. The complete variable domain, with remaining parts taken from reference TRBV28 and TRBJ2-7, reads DVKVTQSSRYLVKRTGEKVFLECVQDMDHENMFWYRQDPGLGLRLIYFSYDVKMKEKGDIPEGYSVSREKKERFSLILESASTNQTSMYLCASSGDTSSYEQYFGPGTRLTVT.

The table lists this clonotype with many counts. The CDR3 DNA reads as TGCGCCAGCAGCCAATTACTAGCGGGAGCCTACGAGCAGTACTTC. Translating gives CASSQLLAGAYEQYF. The chain employs TRBV4-1 and TRBJ2-7; the match to TRBD2 covers 11 bases. J was trimmed by 2 bases and V by 2 bases; bases with no gene match: 2. Germline values: CDR1 MGHRA, CDR2 YSYEKL. This CDR3 has 15 residues.

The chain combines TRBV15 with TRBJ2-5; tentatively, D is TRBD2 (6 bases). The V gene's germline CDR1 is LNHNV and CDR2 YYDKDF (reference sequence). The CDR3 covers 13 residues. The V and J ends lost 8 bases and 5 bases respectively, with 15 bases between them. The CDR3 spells CATGRGGLETQYF. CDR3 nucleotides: TGTGCCACCGGTCGGGGAGGACTGGAGACCCAGTACTTC.

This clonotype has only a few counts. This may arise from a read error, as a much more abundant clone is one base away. CDR3 coding DNA: TGCAGTGCCCCGGACGGGGGGGGCTACAAGCAGTACTTC. Encoded protein: CSAPDGGGYKQYF. The gene calls are TRBV20-1 and TRBJ2-7; the match to TRBD2 covers 8 bases. The CDR3 consists of 13 residues. The germline gives CDR1 DFQATT, CDR2 SNEGSKA (reference sequence).

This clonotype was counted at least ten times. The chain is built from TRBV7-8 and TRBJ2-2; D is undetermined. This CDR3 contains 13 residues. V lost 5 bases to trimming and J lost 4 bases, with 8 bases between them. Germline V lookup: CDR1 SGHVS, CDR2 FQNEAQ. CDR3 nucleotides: TGTGCCAGCAGCCGTTTGGGCACCGGGGAGCTGTTTTTT. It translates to CASSRLGTGELFF.

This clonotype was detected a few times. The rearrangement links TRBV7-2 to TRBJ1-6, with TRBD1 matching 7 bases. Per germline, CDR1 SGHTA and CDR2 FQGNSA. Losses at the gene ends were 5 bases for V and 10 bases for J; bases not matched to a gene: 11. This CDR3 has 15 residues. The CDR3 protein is CASSRPGTVESPLHF. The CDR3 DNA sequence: TGTGCCAGCAGCCGACCCGGGACAGTGGAATCACCCCTCCACTTT.

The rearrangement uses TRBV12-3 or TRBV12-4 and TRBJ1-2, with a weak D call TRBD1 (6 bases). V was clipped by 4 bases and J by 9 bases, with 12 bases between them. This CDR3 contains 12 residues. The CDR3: CASSWGPNRYTF. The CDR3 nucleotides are TGTGCCAGCAGTTGGGGGCCGAATCGCTACACCTTC.